This T cell receptor (beta chain) was captured in a study of T cell responses to AZD1222 COVID-19 vaccine (dated by TCRdb to the early 2020s). Looking at the study overall: AZD1222 recipients whose second dose came at about 4 weeks and those whose second dose came at about 12 weeks were combined into one group, since spike-specific TCR depth and breadth did not differ between the two schedules. TCR sequencing was performed for about 250 trial participants, of whom 200 to 220 were given two doses of AZD1222 and some 26 were given two doses of MenACWY control vaccine. Trial participants were enrolled by age into subgroups of 18-55, 56-69 and 70-plus years, and around 150, 28 and 57 TCR-sequenced participants, respectively, were included in these subgroups. What the authors observed across the whole study: Most participants were white British and females outnumbered males, and the authors suggested that clonal diversity may have been underestimated. No day 14 peak-response samples were available, so repertoires were characterized only after the peak T cell response. The 56-69-year group was small, and its depth increase did not reach significance, likely because of low power. A significant rise in spike-specific TCR breadth and depth was observed after two AZD1222 doses relative to day 0 and relative to MenACWY recipients. The whole spike protein was spanned by vaccine-associated CD4 TCRs, and dominant responses were seen in regions 160-218 and 743-854. Conclusions about previously exposed vaccinees are limited because only five to seven AZD1222 recipients were SARS-CoV-2 seropositive at baseline. Reportedly, almost half of the unique spike-specific TCRs recognized epitopes lying outside the regions that are mutated in the B.1.351 and B.1.1.7 variants.

The sample's time point label, decoded: baseline before first vaccination. The vaccinee samples were drawn from two UK trials, COV001 and COV002, one of which was a single-blind randomized controlled phase 2/3 trial testing AZD1222 (ChAdOx1 nCoV-19) in healthy adults. For TCRbeta chain sequencing, PBMC samples were collected from trial participants at day 0 and at day 28 after the second dose. The CDR3 regions of human TCRbeta chains were subjected to immunosequencing. The published analysis was carried out like this. Repertoire TCRs were matched against a reference library of SARS-CoV-2-specific TCRs generated with the MIRA antigen-specificity platform. Breadth was defined as the fraction of unique TCRs that were SARS-CoV-2-associated. Depth was defined as the fraction of total T cells that were SARS-CoV-2-associated. Using the MIRA data, every spike-specific TCR was mapped to the spike region that the TCR reacted to and assigned to either a CD4 or a CD8 class. Log10-transformed breadth and depth values were compared by one-way ANOVA with Sidak's multiple comparisons tests. In its TCRdb copy, this immuneACCESS table keeps in-frame sequences only and misses some clones. Where compared with another copy, unresolved V genes explain less than half of these, and the others have no known cause. V, J and clone size are taken as reported in that table, and D and trimming were inferred from the DNA itself. This sample has about 120,000 clones in its table, and around nine tenths of those were observed once. The biggest ten clones account for around 8% of the sample.

This clone is identified as medium-sized (0.01 to 0.1%). Its cognate antigen has yet to be identified. Per-base quality was not reported, and no clone a single base away is much larger than it. This clonotype originated in an adult in good health. Sequenced material: peripheral blood, taken on day 0 of AZD1222 vaccination.

In nucleotides, the sequence is TGTGCCAGCAGTTCCAATGGTCAGCCCCAGCATTTT. Translated, it reads CASSSNGQPQHF. This sequence uses TRBV28 and TRBJ1-5; the D gene is not confidently resolved. According to the germline V gene, CDR1 reads MDHEN and CDR2 reads SYDVKM. The cysteine opens and the phenylalanine closes a CDR3 of 12 amino acids. The entry retains the CDR3 DNA only, 36 bases that are in frame from base 1. The V and J ends are trimmed by 4 bases and 6 bases, leaving 7 bases between them.